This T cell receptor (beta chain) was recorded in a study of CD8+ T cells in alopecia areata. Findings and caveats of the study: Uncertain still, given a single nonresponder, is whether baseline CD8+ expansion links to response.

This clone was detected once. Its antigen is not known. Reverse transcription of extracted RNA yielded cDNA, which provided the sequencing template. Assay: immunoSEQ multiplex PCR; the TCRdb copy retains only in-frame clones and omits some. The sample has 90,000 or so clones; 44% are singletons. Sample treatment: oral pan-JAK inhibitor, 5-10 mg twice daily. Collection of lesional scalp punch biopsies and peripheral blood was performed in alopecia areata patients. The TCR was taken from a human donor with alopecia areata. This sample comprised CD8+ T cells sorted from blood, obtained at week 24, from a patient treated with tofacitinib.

The chain's CDR3 is CASSLGAGGEGAQYF. CDR3 bases: TGTGCCAGCAGCTTAGGAGCAGGGGGAGAAGGGGCCCAGTACTTC. The rearrangement joins TRBV7-2 to TRBJ2-5, with 7 bases fitting TRBD1. Per the germline V gene, CDR1 is SGHTA and CDR2 is FQGNSA. The CDR3 is 15 amino acids. After removal of 1 base from V and 9 bases from J, the junction contained 11 bases not matched to a gene.